This T cell receptor (beta chain) was found in a study of blood T cell repertoires in COVID-19. The overall study: COVID-19 samples collected from the United States, Italy and Spain covered acute and convalescent phases. From T cells, B-cell-depleted T cells, or PBMCs came the material, which was cDNA or gDNA.

As processed by the authors: Reference gene primer amplification gave estimated nucleated cell counts. Profiling relied on immunoSEQ multiplex PCR, and the TCRdb table lists in-frame clones only, not all of them. Clone size and V and J calls were adopted from that table, with D and trimming inferred from the DNA. The sample carries around 130,000 clones, just under 90% recorded once. Germline CDR1 is SQVTM and CDR2 is ANQGSEA. The CDR3 length is 13 residues. Trimming at V came to 6 bases and at J to 6 bases, leaving 8 bases not matched to a gene. This clonotype was obtained from a woman of 80 years or more with acute or convalescent COVID-19. V and J are TRBV29-1 and TRBJ2-7, with 10 bases matching TRBD2. The sequencing sample was made of peripheral blood. The CDR3 loop is CSVGGTSEGEQYF. Here the CDR3 DNA reads TGCAGCGTGGGGGGGACTAGCGAGGGCGAGCAGTACTTC.